This TCR beta chain was sequenced in a study of blood T cell repertoires in COVID-19. Per the original data handling: Estimation of nucleated cell counts was performed using reference gene primer amplification. Sequenced by immunoSEQ multiplex PCR; TCRdb stores in-frame clones only, minus some. V, J and clone size were drawn from that table, and D and trimming were deduced from the DNA. The sample holds some 240,000 clones, about 86% seen once. The study recruited people aged 18 to 89 years across 24 US areas. Each participant's cohort was designated according to participant-reported clinical history. Two consecutive negative NP/OP PCR tests, clearance, or resolved symptoms defined Cohort 3 recovery. This CDR3 contains 13 residues. After removal of 5 bases from V and 10 bases from J, the junction contained 5 bases not matched to a gene. Looked up from germline, CDR1 is MNHEY and CDR2 is SVGAGI.

V gene TRBV6-5 combines with J gene TRBJ1-4, with 9 bases that match TRBD1. The specimen was PBMCs or T cells enriched from blood (not recorded which). This clonotype originated in a man aged 45 to 65 who had recovered from COVID-19. The CDR3 loop reads CASSRDREGKLFF. The CDR3 DNA follows: TGTGCCAGCAGTCGGGACAGGGAGGGAAAACTGTTTTTT.